Listed here are 3 T cell receptor beta chains from one sample, sequenced in a study of T cells after yellow fever vaccination. TCRdb re-called the 5' RACE reads with MiXCR, one entry per CDR3 protein. The table includes 510,000 or so distinct CDR3 sequences, about 19% detected once. Specimen: PBMCs, collected 15 days after the yellow fever booster vaccination. These receptors all come from a man younger than 45 who received the YFV17D yellow fever vaccine.

Only a few counts were recorded for this clonotype. The chain recombines TRBV5-1 with TRBJ2-6; maybe TRBD1 (6 bases). Germline V gene lookup returns CDR1 SGHRS and CDR2 YFSETQ. Between the trimmed V and J ends, which lost 4 bases and 2 bases, there was a span of 16 bases. The CDR3 is 17 residues long. The DNA of the CDR3 is TGCGCCAGCAGCGGAGGACAGATTGAGGCTGGGGCCAACGTCCTGACTTTC. Encoded protein: CASSGGQIEAGANVLTF.

This clonotype was picked up a small number of times. This chain uses TRBV7-6 with TRBJ2-3; 9 bases agree with TRBD2. In germline, CDR1 is SGHVS, CDR2 FNYEAQ. V shed 5 bases, J shed 2 bases, and the junction held 8 bases outside the gene matches. The CDR3 sequence is 16 residues long. Here the CDR3 reads CASSPGLAGFTDTQYF. DNA for the CDR3: TGTGCCAGCAGCCCGGGCCTAGCGGGATTCACAGATACGCAGTATTTT.

This clonotype was picked up a small number of times. The chain recombines TRBV28 with TRBJ2-3; tentatively, D is TRBD1 or TRBD2 (7 bases each). The CDR3 sequence is 14 residues long. Germline values: CDR1 MDHEN, CDR2 SYDVKM. With 7 bases removed from V and 7 bases from J, the gap between germline ends came to 18 bases. The CDR3 region has the DNA TGTGCCAGCACCGTTGGGAGGGGGCGGTATACGCAGTATTTT. Its protein is CASTVGRGRYTQYF.